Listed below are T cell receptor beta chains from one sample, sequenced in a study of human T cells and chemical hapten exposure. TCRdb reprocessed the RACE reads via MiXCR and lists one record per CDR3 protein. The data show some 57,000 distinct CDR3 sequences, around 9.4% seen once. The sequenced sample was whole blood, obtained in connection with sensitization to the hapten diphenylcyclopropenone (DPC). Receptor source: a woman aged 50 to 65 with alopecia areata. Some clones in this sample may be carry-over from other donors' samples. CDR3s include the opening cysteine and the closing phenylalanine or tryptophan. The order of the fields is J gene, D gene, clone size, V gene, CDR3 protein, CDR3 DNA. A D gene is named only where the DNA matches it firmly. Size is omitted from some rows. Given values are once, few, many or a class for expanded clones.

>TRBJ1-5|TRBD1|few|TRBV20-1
CSASFARQGAHQPQHF
TGCAGTGCTAGCTTTGCGCGCCAGGGGGCGCATCAGCCCCAGCATTTT
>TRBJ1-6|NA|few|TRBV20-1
CSARDVGTARVWGNSPLHF
TGCAGTGCTAGAGATGTAGGAACAGCCCGCGTCTGGGGTAATTCACCCCTCCACTTT
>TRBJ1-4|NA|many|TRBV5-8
CASSSPQEGSTNEKLFF
TGTGCCAGCAGTTCACCCCAGGAGGGGTCAACTAATGAAAAACTGTTTTTT
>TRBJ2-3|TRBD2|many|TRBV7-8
CASSFPGLAGGTDTQYF
TGTGCCAGCAGCTTCCCAGGACTAGCGGGAGGCACAGATACGCAGTATTTT
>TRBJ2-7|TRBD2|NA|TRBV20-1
CSARDGLAVSYEQYF
TGCAGTGCTAGAGATGGCCTAGCGGTTTCCTACGAGCAGTACTTC
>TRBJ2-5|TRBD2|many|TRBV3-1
CASSLAGRQETQYF
TGTGCCAGCTCCCTAGCGGGACGACAAGAGACCCAGTACTTC
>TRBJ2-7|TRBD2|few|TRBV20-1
CSAPGSGGPYEQYF
TGCAGTGCTCCCGGTAGCGGGGGACCCTACGAGCAGTACTTC
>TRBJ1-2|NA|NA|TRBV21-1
CASSMKGNYGYTF
TGTGCCAGCAGCATGAAGGGGAACTATGGCTACACCTTC
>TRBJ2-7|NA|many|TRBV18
CASSPGSGGDEQYF
TGTGCCAGCTCTCCCGGATCCGGGGGCGACGAGCAGTACTTC
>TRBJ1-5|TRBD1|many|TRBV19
CASSTTRQGLNQPQHF
TGTGCCAGTAGTACTACGAGACAGGGGCTCAATCAGCCCCAGCATTTT
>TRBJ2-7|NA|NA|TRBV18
CASSEGPYEQYF
TGTGCCAGCTCAGAAGGACCCTACGAGCAGTACTTC
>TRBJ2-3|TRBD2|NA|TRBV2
CASSPAGVADTQYF
TGTGCCAGCAGTCCAGCGGGAGTGGCAGATACGCAGTATTTT